This TCR beta chain stems from a study of T-cell reconstitution after alpha-beta-depleted transplantation in children (dated by TCRdb to 2016 to 2017). With respect to the entire study: Using TCR repertoire profiling, the study quantitatively followed how T-cell immune reconstitution unfolded in children after TCRalphabeta/CD19-depleted allogeneic hematopoietic cell transplantation. Study-level results and caveats: The apparently early alphabetaT-cell count recovery about two months after transplant was reportedly dependent on only several hundred rapidly expanded clones derived from non-depleted graft cells. In some patients, the high TCRbeta diversity seen at day 60 was put down to recipient T cells and intrathymic progenitors that had survived conditioning. Over the following months the frequencies of hyperexpanded clones went down, and after one year T-cell counts and TCRbeta diversity were mostly credited to newly produced T cells.

With respect to this clonotype: The clone's antigen remains unknown. No base quality information exists; no much larger clone differs at one position.

Libraries were made using PCR. Sequencing was carried out with an Illumina HiSeq 2500. To normalize quantification of the TCRbeta repertoire, the TCR libraries were built with molecular barcoding that relied on unique molecular identifiers. TCRdb cleaned the public reads at Q25 with fastp, built clones with MiXCR and kept in-frame beta chains. CDR3 protein duplicates are merged, each entry listing the most common genes and DNA. A total of a few hundred thousand distinct CDR3 sequences appear in this sample, roughly 17% of them only once. The ten largest clones add up to under 30% of the sample. The sample's treatment or condition label, decoded: allogeneic hematopoietic cell transplantation with graft depleted of TCRalphabeta T cells and CD19 B cells. Transplant recipients were children who received TCRalphabeta/CD19-depleted allogeneic hematopoietic cell grafts. Germline trimming amounts to 6 bases on V and 2 bases on J, with 1 as the count of junction bases outside the gene matches. CDR3 length: 13 amino acids, cysteine to phenylalanine. The read is trimmed to its CDR3 DNA, 39 bases read in frame from base 1.

The TCR originated in a boy in the first two years of life who had a stem cell transplant for Wiskott-Aldrich syndrome, so the T cells may come from the graft donor. The sequence joins TRBV12-3 or TRBV12-4 to TRBJ2-7, and TRBD2 aligns with 10 junction nucleotides. The sample was PBMCs, mostly from graft donor cells, taken 360 days after TCRalphabeta/CD19-depleted stem cell transplant. The CDR3 region: CASRLAGTYEQYF. The nucleotide sequence is TGTGCCAGCAGACTAGCGGGGACCTACGAGCAGTACTTC.